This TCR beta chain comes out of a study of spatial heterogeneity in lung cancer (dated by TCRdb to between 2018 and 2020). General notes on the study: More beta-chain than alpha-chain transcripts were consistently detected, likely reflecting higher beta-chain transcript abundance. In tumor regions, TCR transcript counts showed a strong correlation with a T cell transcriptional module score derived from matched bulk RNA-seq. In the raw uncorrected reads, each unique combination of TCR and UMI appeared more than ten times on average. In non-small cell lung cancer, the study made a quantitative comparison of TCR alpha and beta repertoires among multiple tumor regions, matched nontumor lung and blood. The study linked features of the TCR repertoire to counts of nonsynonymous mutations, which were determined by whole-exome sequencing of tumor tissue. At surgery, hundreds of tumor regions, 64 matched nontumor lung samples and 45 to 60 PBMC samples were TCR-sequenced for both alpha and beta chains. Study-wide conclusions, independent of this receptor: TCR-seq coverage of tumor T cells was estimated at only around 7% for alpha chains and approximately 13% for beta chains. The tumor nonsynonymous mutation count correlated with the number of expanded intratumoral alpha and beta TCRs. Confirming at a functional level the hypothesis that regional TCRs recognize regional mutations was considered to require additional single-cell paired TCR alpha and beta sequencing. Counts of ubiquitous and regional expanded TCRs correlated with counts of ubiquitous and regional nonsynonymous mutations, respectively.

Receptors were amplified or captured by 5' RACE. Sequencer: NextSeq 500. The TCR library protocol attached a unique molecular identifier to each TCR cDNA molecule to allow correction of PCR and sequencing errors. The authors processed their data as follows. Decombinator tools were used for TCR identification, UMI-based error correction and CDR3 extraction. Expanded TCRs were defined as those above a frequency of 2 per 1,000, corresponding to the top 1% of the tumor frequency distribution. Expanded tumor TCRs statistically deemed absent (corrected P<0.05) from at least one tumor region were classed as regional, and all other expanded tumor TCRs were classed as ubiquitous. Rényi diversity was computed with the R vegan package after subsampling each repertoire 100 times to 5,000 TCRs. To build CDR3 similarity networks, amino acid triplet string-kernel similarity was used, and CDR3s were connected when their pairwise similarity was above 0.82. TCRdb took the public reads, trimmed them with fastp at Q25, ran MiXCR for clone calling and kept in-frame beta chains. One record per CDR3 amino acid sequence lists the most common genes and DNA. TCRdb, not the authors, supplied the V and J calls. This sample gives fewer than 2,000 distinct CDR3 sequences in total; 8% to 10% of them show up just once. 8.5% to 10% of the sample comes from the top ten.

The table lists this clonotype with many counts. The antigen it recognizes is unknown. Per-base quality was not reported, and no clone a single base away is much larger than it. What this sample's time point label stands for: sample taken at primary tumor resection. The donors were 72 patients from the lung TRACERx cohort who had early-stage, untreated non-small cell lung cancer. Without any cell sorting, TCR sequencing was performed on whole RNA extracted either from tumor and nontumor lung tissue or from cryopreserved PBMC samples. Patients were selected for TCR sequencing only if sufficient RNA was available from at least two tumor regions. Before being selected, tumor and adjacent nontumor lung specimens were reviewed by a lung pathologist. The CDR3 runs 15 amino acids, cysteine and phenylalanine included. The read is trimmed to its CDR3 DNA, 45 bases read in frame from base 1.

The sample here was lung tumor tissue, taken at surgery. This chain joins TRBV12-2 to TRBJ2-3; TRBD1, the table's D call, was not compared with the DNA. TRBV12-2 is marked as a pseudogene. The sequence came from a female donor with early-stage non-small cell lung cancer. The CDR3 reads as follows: CASRERTGREDTQYF. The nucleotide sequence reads TGTGCAAGTCGCGAGAGGACAGGGCGTGAAGATACGCAGTATTTT.